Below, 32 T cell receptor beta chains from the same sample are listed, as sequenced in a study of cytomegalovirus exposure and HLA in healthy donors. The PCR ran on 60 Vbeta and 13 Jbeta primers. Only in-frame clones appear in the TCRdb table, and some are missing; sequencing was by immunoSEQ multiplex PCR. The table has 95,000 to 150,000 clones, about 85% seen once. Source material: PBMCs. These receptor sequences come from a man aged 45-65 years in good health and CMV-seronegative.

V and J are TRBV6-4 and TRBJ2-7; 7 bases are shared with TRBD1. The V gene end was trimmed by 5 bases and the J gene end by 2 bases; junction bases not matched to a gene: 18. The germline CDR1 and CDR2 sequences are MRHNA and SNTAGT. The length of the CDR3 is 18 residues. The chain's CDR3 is CASSRELTTRGNPYEQYF. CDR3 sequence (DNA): TGTGCCAGCAGTAGGGAGCTTACGACCAGGGGGAATCCCTACGAGCAGTACTTC.

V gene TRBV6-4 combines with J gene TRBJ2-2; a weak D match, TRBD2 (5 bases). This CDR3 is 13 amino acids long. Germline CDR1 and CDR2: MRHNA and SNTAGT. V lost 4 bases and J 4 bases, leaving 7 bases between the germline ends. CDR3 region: CASSVEGTGELFF. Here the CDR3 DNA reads TGTGCCAGCAGTGTAGAGGGCACCGGGGAGCTGTTTTTT.

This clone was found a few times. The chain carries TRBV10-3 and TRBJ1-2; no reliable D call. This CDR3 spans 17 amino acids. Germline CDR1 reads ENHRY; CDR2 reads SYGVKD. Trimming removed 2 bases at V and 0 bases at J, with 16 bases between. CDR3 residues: CAISETTARKSNYGYTF. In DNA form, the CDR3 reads TGTGCCATCAGTGAGACGACCGCGAGGAAGTCTAACTATGGCTACACCTTC.

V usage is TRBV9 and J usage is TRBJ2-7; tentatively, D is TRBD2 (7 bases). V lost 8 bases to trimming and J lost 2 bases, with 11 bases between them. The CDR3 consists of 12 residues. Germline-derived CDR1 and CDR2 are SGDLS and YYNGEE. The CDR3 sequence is CARGGLAYEQYF. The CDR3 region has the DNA TGTGCCAGGGGGGGGCTAGCCTACGAGCAGTACTTC.

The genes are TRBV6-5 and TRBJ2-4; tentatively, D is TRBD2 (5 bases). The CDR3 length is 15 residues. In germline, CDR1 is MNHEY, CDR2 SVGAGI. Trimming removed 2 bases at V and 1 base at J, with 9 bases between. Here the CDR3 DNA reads TGTGCCAGCAGTTACACGTCGGGGGCCAAAAACATTCAGTACTTC. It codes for CASSYTSGAKNIQYF.

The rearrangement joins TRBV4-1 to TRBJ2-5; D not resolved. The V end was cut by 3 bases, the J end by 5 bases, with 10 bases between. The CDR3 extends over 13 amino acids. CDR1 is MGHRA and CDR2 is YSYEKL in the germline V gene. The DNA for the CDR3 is TGCGCCAGCAGCCAGCTTAATAGCGAGACCCAGTACTTC. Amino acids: CASSQLNSETQYF.

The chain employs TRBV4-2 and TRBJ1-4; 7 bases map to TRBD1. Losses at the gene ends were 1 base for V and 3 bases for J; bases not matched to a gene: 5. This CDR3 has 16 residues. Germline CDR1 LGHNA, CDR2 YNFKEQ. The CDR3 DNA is TGTGCCAGCAGCCAAGGACAGGGCGGGGCTAATGAAAAACTGTTTTTT. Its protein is CASSQGQGGANEKLFF.

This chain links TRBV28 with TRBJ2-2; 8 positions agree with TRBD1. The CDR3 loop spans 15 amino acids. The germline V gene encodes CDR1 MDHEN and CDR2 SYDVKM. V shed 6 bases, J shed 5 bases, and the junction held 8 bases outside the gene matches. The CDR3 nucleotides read TGTGCCAGCAGCCTTTTAACAGGGGGTACCGGGGAGCTGTTTTTT. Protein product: CASSLLTGGTGELFF.

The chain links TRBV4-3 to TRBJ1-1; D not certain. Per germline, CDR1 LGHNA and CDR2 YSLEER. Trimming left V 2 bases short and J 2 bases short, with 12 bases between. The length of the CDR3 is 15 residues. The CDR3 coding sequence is TGCGCCAGCAGCCAATTCACAGTTTTAAACACTGAAGCTTTCTTT. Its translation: CASSQFTVLNTEAFF.

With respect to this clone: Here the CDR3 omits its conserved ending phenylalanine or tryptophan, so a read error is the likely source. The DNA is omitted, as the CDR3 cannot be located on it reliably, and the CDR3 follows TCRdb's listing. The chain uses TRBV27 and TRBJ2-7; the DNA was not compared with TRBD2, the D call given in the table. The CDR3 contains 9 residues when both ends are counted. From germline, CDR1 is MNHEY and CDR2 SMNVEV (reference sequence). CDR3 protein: CASRDSPFR.

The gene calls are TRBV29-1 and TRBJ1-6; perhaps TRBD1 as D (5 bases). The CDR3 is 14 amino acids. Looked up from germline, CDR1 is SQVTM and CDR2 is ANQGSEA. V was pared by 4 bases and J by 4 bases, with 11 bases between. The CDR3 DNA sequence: TGCAGCGTTGGCGGGACGGAATATAATTCACCCCTCCACTTT. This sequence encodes CSVGGTEYNSPLHF.

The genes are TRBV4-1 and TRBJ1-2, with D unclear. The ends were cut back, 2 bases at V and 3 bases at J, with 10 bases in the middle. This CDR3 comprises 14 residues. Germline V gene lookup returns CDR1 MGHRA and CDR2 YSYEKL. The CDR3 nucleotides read TGCGCCAGCAGCCAAATTGGGCGGGACTATGGCTACACCTTC. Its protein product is CASSQIGRDYGYTF.

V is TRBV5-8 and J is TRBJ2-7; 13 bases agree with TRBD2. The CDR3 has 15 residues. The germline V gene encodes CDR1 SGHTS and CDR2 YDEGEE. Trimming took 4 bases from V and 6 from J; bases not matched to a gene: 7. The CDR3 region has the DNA TGTGCCAGCAGCGCAGGACTAGCGGGAGTCGGCGAGCAGTACTTC. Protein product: CASSAGLAGVGEQYF.

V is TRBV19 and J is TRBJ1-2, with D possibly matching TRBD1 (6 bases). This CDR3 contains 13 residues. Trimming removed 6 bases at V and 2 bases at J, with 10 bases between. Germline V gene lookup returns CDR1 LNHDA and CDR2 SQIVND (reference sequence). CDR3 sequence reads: CASSPQGNYGYTF. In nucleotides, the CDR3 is TGTGCCAGTAGCCCCCAGGGGAACTATGGCTACACCTTC.

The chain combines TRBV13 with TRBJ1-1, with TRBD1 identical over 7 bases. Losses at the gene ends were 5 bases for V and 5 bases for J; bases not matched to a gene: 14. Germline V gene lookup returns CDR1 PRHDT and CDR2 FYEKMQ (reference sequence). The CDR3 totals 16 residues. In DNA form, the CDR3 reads TGTGCCAGCAGCCCCACACACACAGGGGTGGGAACTGAAGCTTTCTTT. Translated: CASSPTHTGVGTEAFF.

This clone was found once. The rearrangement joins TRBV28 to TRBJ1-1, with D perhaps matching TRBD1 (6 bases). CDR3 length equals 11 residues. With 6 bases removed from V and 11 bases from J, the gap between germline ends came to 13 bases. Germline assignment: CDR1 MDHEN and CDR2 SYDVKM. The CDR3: CASSLGGQAFF. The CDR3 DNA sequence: TGTGCCAGCAGCCTCGGGGGGCAGGCTTTCTTT.

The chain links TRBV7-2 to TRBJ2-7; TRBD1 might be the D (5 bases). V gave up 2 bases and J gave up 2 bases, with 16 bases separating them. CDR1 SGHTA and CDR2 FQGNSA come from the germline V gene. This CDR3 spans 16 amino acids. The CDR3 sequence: CASSLRSGIPTYEQYF. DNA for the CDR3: TGTGCCAGCAGCTTAAGGTCAGGGATCCCCACCTACGAGCAGTACTTC.

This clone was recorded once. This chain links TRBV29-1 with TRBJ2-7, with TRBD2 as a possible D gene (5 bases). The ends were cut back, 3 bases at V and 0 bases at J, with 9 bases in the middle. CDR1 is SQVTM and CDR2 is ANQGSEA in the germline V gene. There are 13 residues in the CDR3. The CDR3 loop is CSVETGSSYEQYF. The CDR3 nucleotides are TGCAGCGTTGAGACGGGAAGCTCCTACGAGCAGTACTTC.

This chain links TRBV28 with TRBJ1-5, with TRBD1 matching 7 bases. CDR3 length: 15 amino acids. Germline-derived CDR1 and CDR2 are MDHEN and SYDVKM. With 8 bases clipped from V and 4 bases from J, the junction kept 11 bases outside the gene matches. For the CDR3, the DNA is TGTGCCAGCGGAGGCCGGGACAGACGAAATCAGCCCCAGCATTTT. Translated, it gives CASGGRDRRNQPQHF.

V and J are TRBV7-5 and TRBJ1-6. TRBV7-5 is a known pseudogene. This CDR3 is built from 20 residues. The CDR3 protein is CARSTSIMMRPTDMGSPLHF. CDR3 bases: TGTGCCAGAAGCACCTCCATTATGATGAGGCCTACGGATATGGGTTCACCCCTCCACTTT.

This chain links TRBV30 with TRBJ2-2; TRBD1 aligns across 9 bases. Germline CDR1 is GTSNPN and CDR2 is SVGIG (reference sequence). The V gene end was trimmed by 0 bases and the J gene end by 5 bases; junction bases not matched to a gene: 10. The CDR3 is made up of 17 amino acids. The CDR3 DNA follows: TGTGCCTGGAGTGTACTATCTGGACAGGGGATTACCGGGGAGCTGTTTTTT. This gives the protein CAWSVLSGQGITGELFF.

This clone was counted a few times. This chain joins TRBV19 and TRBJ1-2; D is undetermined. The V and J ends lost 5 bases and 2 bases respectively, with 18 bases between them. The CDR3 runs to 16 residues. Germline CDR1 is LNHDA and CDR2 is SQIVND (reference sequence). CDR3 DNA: TGTGCCAGTAGTCCTTCGGTTCGCACCCCCAACTATGGCTACACCTTC. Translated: CASSPSVRTPNYGYTF. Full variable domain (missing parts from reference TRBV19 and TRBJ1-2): DGGITQSPKYLFRKEGQNVTLSCEQNLNHDAMYWYRQDPGQGLRLIYYSQIVNDFQKGDIAEGYSVSREKKESFPLTVTSAQKNPTAFYLCASSPSVRTPNYGYTFGSGTRLTVV.

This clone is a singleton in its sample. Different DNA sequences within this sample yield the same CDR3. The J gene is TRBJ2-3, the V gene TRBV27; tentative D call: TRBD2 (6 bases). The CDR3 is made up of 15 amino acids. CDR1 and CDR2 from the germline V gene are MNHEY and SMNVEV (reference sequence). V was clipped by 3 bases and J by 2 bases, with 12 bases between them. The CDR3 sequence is CASSLVVAATDTQYF. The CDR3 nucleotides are TGTGCCAGCAGTTTGGTTGTAGCGGCCACAGATACGCAGTATTTT.

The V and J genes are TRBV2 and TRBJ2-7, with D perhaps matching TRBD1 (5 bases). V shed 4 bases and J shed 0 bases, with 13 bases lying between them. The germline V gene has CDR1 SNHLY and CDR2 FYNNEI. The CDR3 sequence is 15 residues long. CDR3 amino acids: CASSVNDRSSYEQYF. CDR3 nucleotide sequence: TGTGCCAGCAGTGTAAACGACAGAAGCTCCTACGAGCAGTACTTC.

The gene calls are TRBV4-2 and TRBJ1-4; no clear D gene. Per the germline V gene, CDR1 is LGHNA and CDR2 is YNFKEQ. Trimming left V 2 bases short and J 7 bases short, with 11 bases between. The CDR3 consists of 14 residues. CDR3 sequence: CASSQRNGIEKLFF. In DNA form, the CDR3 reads TGTGCCAGCAGCCAACGCAACGGTATTGAAAAACTGTTTTTT.

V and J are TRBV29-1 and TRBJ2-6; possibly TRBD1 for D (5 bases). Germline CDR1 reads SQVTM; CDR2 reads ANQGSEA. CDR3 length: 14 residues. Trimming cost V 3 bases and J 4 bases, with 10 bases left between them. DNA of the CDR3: TGCAGCGTTGACTGGGGCGCCGGGGCCAACGTCCTGACTTTC. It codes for CSVDWGAGANVLTF. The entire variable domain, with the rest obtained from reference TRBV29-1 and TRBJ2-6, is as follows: SAVISQKPSRDICQRGTSLTIQCQVDSQVTMMFWYRQQPGQSLTLIATANQGSEATYESGFVIDKFPISRPNLTFSTLTVSNMSPEDSSIYLCSVDWGAGANVLTFGAGSRLTVL.

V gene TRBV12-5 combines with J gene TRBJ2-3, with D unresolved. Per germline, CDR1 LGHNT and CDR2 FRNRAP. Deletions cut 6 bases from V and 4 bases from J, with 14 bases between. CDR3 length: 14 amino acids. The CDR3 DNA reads TGTGCTAGTGGACCCCGATTCGGTGCAGATACGCAGTATTTT. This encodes CASGPRFGADTQYF.

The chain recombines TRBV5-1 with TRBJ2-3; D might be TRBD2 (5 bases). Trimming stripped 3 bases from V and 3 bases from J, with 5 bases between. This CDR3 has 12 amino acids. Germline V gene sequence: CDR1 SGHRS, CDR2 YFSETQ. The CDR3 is CASSWRTDTQYF. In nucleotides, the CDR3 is TGCGCCAGCAGCTGGAGGACAGATACGCAGTATTTT.

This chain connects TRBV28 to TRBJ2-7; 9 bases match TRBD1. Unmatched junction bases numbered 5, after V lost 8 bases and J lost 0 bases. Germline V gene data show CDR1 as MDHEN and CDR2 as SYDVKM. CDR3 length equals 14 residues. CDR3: CASERTGVSYEQYF. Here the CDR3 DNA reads TGTGCCAGCGAAAGGACAGGGGTCTCCTACGAGCAGTACTTC.

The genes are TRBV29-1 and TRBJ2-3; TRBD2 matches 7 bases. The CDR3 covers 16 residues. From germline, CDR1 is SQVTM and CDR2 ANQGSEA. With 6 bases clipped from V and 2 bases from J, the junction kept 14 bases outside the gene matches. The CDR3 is CSVGGLAEPITDTQYF. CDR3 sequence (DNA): TGCAGCGTCGGGGGGTTAGCGGAGCCTATCACAGATACGCAGTATTTT.

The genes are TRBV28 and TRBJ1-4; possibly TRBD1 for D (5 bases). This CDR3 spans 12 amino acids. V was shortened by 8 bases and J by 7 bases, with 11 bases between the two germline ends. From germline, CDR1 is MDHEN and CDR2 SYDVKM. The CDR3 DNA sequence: TGTGCCAGCGCGGGGGTGGTTGAAAAACTGTTTTTT. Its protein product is CASAGVVEKLFF.

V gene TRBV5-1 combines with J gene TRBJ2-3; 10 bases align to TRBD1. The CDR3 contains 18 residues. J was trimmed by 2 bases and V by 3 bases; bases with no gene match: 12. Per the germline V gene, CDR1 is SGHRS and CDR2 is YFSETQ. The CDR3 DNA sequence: TGCGCCAGCAGCTATTTTTCCCCGGGACAGGGGACCACAGATACGCAGTATTTT. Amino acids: CASSYFSPGQGTTDTQYF.